This T cell receptor (beta chain) stems from a study of shared clonotypes between healthy human individuals. Across the whole study: CD8 memory received one plate per donor, CD8 naive two, CD4 memory three and CD4 naive three.

CDR1 and CDR2 (germline): MNHEY, SMNVEV (reference sequence). Trimming took off 6 bases at V and 0 bases at J, with 11 bases between the two ends. This CDR3 is 14 amino acids long. As to this clone: The antigen remains unidentified.

The table came from immunoSEQ multiplex PCR; TCRdb's copy has only in-frame clones and leaves some out. This sample carries about 1.1 million clones, roughly 74% of them seen once, and the ten largest clones take around 0.61%. Study results and limitations: The study generally estimated greater richness for naive than memory subsets.

Sequencing was done on a sample of memory CD4+ T cells from PBMCs. Noted subset: CD45RA-negative fraction. This clonotype was sampled from a man between 18 and 35 years old in good health. Some clones in this sample may be carry-over from other donors' samples. V is TRBV27 and J is TRBJ1-1; D gene unclear. The CDR3 here is CASRAQVMNTEAFF. The CDR3 DNA reads as TGTGCCAGCAGAGCCCAGGTAATGAACACTGAAGCTTTCTTT.